The next 9 T cell receptor beta chains were all read from a single sample in a study of shared clonotypes between healthy human individuals. Measured with immunoSEQ multiplex PCR; TCRdb has only the in-frame clones, and not every one. The table has hundreds of thousands of clones, about 74% seen once. The material sequenced was memory CD4+ T cells sorted from blood. Sample subset: CD45RA-negative fraction. Every receptor here comes from a man younger than 40 in good health.

This chain uses TRBV4-1 with TRBJ1-2; D is unresolved. The CDR3 has 15 residues. Between the trimmed V and J ends, which lost 4 bases and 3 bases, there was a span of 15 bases. Per germline, CDR1 MGHRA and CDR2 YSYEKL. CDR3 region: CASSPDGSHYYGYTF. DNA for the CDR3: TGCGCCAGCAGCCCCGATGGATCCCACTACTATGGCTACACCTTC.

This chain links TRBV7-9 with TRBJ2-2, with a possible D match to TRBD2 (6 bases). From germline, CDR1 is SEHNR and CDR2 FQNEAQ (reference sequence). The V and J ends lost 7 bases and 2 bases respectively, with 17 bases between them. The CDR3 loop spans 16 amino acids. This CDR3 is CASNIQLAGNTGELFF. CDR3 nucleotides: TGTGCCAGCAACATACAGCTCGCGGGAAACACCGGGGAGCTGTTTTTT. The full variable domain, rest sourced from reference TRBV7-9 and TRBJ2-2, is DTGVSQNPRHKITKRGQNVTFRCDPISEHNRLYWYRQTLGQGPEFLTYFQNEAQLEKSRLLSDRFSAERPKGSFSTLEIQRTEQGDSAMYLCASNIQLAGNTGELFFGEGSRLTVL.

This clone was seen a handful of times. The chain's CDR3 is CASSGRTGLDTQYF. As DNA, the CDR3 is TGTGCCAGCAGCGGAAGAACAGGGTTGGATACGCAGTATTTT. The V gene is TRBV9, the J gene TRBJ2-3; a possible D gene is TRBD1 (6 bases). The CDR3 consists of 14 residues. Trimming removed 3 bases from V and 6 bases from J, with 14 bases in between. CDR1 and CDR2 (germline): SGDLS, YYNGEE.

The J gene is TRBJ2-1, the V gene TRBV15, with TRBD2 matching over 9 bases. This CDR3 has 16 amino acids. In germline, CDR1 is LNHNV, CDR2 YYDKDF (reference sequence). J gave up 5 bases and V 1 base, and 6 bases lay outside the gene matches. In nucleotides, the CDR3 is TGTGCCACCAGCAGAGCCCCCGGGACTAGCCACAATGAGCAGTTCTTC. Encoded protein: CATSRAPGTSHNEQFF.

The chain recombines TRBV10-2 with TRBJ2-5; D is perhaps TRBD2 (6 bases). V gave up 8 bases and J gave up 2 bases, with 12 bases separating them. The germline V gene has CDR1 WSHSY and CDR2 SAAADI. This CDR3 contains 13 residues. The DNA of the CDR3 is TGCGCCAGCGGGAGGAGGGGACAAGAGACCCAGTACTTC. Translation gives CASGRRGQETQYF.

This clone was seen only once. The gene calls are TRBV6-6 and TRBJ1-2; 11 nucleotides match TRBD1. The CDR3 totals 14 residues. CDR1 is MNHNY, CDR2 SVGAGI, per germline (reference sequence). Trimming removed 5 bases from V and 5 bases from J; junction bases left unmatched: 4. The CDR3 DNA follows: TGTGCCAGCAGTCGGAGGGACAGGGGGTATGGCTACACCTTC. The encoded protein is CASSRRDRGYGYTF.

The sample holds a few counts of this clone. The CDR3 nucleotides read TGTGCCAGCAGTTTACGAGGGTTGTCTAGCAATCAGCCCCAGCATTTT. Its translation is CASSLRGLSSNQPQHF. The V gene is TRBV27, the J gene TRBJ1-5; D unclear. Between the trimmed V and J ends, which lost 2 bases and 0 bases, there was a span of 11 bases. Germline assignment: CDR1 MNHEY and CDR2 SMNVEV (reference sequence). This CDR3 has 16 amino acids.

The CDR3 spells CASSGTSGSAGELFF. CDR3 bases: TGTGCCAGCAGTGGGACTAGCGGGAGTGCCGGGGAGCTGTTTTTT. V and J are TRBV2 and TRBJ2-2; 13 bases match TRBD2. CDR1 SNHLY and CDR2 FYNNEI come from the germline V gene. Losses at the gene ends were 4 bases for V and 6 bases for J; bases not matched to a gene: 2. The CDR3 extends over 15 amino acids.

The genes are TRBV9 and TRBJ2-1, with unresolved D. The germline V and J ends were trimmed by 3 bases and 0 bases, with 10 bases remaining between them. Germline CDR1 SGDLS, CDR2 YYNGEE. This CDR3 contains 15 residues. In DNA, the CDR3 is TGTGCCAGCAGCGATGCTCCGAGCTCCTACAATGAGCAGTTCTTC. Translated: CASSDAPSSYNEQFF.